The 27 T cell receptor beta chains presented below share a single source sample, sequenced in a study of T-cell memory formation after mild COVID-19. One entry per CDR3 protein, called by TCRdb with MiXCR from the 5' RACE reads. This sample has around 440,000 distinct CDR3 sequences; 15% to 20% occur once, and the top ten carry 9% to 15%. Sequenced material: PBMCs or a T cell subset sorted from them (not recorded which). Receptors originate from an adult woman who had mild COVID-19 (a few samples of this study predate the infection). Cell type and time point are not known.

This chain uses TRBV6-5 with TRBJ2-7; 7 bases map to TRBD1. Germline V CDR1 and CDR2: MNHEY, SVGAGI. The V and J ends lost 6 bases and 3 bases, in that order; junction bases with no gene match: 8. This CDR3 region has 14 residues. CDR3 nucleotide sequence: TGTGCCAGCAGGGGGACAGCTGAACGCTACGAGCAGTACTTC. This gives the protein CASRGTAERYEQYF.

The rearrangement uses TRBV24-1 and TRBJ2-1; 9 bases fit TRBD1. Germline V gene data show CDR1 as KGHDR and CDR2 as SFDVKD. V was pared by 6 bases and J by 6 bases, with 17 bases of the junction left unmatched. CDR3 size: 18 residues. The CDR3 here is CATSSGLEGRTGVNEQFF. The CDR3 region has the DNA TGTGCCACCAGTTCCGGGCTCGAAGGCAGGACAGGGGTCAATGAGCAGTTCTTC.

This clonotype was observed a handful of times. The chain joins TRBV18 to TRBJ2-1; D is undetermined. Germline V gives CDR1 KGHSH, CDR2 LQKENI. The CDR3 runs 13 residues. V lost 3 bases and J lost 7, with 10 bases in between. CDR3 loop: CASSPSQSNEQFF. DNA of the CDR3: TGTGCCAGCTCACCTTCCCAGTCGAATGAGCAGTTCTTC.

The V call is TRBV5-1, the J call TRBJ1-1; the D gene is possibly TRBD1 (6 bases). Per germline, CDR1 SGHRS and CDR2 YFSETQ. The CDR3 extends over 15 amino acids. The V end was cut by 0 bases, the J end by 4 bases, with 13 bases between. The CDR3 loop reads CASSLAGGGPTEAFF. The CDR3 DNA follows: TGCGCCAGCAGCTTGGCTGGGGGGGGCCCCACTGAAGCTTTCTTT.

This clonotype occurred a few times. CDR3 sequence (DNA): TGCGCCAGCAGCCTCTCCCCGGGCGAGGAGACCCAGTACTTC. It specifies CASSLSPGEETQYF. The genes are TRBV4-1 and TRBJ2-5; D gene ambiguous. CDR3 length equals 14 residues. Germline-derived CDR1 and CDR2 are MGHRA and YSYEKL. V was trimmed by 4 bases and J by 5 bases, leaving 14 bases between them.

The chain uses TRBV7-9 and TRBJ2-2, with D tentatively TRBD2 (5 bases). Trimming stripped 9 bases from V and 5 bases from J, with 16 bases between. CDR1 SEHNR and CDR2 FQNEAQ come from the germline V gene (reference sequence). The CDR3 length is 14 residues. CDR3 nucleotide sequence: TGTGCCAGAACCGGGCCATCGGGGACCGGGGAGCTGTTTTTT. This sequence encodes CARTGPSGTGELFF.

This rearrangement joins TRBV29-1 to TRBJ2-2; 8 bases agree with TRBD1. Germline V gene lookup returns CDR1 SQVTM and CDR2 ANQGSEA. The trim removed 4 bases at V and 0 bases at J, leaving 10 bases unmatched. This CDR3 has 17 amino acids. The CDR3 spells CSVGGYRGKANTGELFF. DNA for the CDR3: TGCAGCGTTGGGGGCTACAGGGGGAAGGCGAACACCGGGGAGCTGTTTTTT.

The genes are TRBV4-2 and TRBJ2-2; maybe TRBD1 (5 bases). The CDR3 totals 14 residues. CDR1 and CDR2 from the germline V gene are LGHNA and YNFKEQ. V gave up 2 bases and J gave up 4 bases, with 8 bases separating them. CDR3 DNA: TGTGCCAGCAGCCAAAATAGGGGCACCGGGGAGCTGTTTTTT. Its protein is CASSQNRGTGELFF.

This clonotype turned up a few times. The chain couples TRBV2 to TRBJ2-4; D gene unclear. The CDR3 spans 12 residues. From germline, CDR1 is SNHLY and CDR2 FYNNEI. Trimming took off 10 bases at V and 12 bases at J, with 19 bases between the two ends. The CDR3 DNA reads TGTGCCATCGCTCTTACGGAGACAACTCAGTACTTC. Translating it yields CAIALTETTQYF. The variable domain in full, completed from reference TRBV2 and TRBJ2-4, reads EPEVTQTPSHQVTQMGQEVILRCVPISNHLYFYWYRQILGQKVEFLVSFYNNEISEKSEIFDDQFSVERPDGSNFTLKIRSTKLEDSAMYFCAIALTETTQYFGAGTRLSVL.

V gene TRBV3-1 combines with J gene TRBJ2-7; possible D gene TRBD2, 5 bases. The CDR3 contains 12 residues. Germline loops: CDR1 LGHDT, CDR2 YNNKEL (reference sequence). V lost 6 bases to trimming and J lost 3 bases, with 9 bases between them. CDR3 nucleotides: TGTGCCAGCAGGGACTCCAACTACGAGCAGTACTTC. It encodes CASRDSNYEQYF.

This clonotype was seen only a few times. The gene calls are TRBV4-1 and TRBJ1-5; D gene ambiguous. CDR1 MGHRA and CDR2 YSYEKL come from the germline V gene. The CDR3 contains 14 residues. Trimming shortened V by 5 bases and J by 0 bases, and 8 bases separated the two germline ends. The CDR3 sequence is CASSGMNSNQPQHF. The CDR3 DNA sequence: TGCGCCAGCAGCGGTATGAATAGCAATCAGCCCCAGCATTTT.

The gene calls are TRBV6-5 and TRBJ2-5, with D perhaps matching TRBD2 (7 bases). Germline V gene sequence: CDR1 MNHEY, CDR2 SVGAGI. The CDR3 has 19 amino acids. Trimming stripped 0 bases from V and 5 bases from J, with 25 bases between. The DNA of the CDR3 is TGTGCCAGCAGTTACTCCACAGGGTTAGAGCGGGGTATGAGGGAGACCCAGTACTTC. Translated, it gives CASSYSTGLERGMRETQYF.

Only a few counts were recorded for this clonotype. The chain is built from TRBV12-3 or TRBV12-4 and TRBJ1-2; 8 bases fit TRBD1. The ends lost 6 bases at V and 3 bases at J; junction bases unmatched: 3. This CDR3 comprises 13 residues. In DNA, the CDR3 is TGTGCCAGCAGACCGACAGGGGACTATGGCTACACCTTC. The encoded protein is CASRPTGDYGYTF.

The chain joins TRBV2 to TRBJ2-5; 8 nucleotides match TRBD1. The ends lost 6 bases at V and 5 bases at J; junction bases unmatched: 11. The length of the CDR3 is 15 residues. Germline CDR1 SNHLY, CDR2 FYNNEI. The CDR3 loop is CASRGGRQGRETQYF. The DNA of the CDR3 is TGTGCCAGCAGGGGAGGTAGACAGGGGAGGGAGACCCAGTACTTC. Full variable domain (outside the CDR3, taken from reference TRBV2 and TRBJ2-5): EPEVTQTPSHQVTQMGQEVILRCVPISNHLYFYWYRQILGQKVEFLVSFYNNEISEKSEIFDDQFSVERPDGSNFTLKIRSTKLEDSAMYFCASRGGRQGRETQYFGPGTRLLVL.

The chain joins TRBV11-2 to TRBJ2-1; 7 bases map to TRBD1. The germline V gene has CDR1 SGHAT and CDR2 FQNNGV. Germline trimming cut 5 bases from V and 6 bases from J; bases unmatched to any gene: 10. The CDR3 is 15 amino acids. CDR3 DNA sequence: TGTGCCAGCAGCACGTCCGGGACAGAAGGCAATGAGCAGTTCTTC. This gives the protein CASSTSGTEGNEQFF.

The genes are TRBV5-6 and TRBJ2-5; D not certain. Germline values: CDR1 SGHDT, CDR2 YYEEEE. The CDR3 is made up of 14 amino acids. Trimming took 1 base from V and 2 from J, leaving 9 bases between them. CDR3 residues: CASSLIIVQETQYF. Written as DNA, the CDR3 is TGTGCCAGCAGCTTGATTATTGTTCAAGAGACCCAGTACTTC.

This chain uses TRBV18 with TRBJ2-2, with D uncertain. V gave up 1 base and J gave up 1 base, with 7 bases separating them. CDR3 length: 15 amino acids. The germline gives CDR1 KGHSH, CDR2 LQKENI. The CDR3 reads CASSPRAENTGELFF. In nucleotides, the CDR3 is TGTGCCAGCTCACCACGGGCAGAGAACACCGGGGAGCTGTTTTTT.

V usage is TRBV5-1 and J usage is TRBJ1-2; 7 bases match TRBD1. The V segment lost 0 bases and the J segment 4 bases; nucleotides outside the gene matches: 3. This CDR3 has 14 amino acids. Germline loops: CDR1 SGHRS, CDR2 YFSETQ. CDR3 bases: TGCGCCAGCAGCTTGGAGGGGGCAGGCTATGGCTACACCTTC. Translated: CASSLEGAGYGYTF.

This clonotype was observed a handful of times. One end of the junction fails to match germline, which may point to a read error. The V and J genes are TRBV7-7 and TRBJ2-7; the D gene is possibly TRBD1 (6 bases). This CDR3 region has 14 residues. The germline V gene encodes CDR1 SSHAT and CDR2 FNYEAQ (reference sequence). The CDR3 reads CASSLGYRDPEQYF. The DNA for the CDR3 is TGTGCTAGCAGCTTAGGGTACAGGGACCCCGAGCAGTACTTC.

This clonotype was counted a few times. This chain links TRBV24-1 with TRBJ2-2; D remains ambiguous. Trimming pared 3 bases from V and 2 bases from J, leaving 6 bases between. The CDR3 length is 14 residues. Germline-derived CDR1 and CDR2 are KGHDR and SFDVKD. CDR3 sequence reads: CATSDETNTGELFF. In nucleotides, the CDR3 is TGTGCCACCAGTGATGAAACAAACACCGGGGAGCTGTTTTTT.

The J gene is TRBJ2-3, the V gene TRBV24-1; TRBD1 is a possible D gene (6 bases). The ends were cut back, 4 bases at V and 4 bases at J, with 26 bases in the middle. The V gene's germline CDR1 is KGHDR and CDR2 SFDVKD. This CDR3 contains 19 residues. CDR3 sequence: CATSDQTGTRVHRADTQYF. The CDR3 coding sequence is TGTGCCACCAGTGACCAAACCGGGACACGTGTTCATCGGGCAGATACGCAGTATTTT.

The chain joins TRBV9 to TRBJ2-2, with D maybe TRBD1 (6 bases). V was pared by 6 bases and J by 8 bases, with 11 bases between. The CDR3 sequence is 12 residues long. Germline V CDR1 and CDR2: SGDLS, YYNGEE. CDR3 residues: CASTRGGGELFF. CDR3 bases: TGTGCCAGCACAAGAGGGGGAGGGGAGCTGTTTTTT.

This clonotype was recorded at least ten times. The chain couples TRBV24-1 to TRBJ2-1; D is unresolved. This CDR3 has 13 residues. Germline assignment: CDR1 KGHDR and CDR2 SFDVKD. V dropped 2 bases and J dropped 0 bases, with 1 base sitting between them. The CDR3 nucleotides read TGTGCCACCAGTGATTCCTCCTACAATGAGCAGTTCTTC. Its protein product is CATSDSSYNEQFF.

CDR3 in amino acids: CASSLAPGPTSYEQYF. As DNA, the CDR3 is TGCGCCAGCAGCCTGGCTCCGGGACCCACCTCCTACGAGCAGTACTTC. V and J are TRBV4-1 and TRBJ2-7; D may be TRBD1 or TRBD2 (5 bases each). Germline lookup yields CDR1 MGHRA and CDR2 YSYEKL. This CDR3 contains 16 residues. V lost 4 bases and J 0 bases, leaving 16 bases between the germline ends.

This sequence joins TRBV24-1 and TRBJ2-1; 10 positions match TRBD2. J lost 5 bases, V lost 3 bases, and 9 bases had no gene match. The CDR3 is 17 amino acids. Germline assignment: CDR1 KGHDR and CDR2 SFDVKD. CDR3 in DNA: TGTGCCACCAGTGATCAAAAACTAGCGGGACCCAACAATGAGCAGTTCTTC. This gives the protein CATSDQKLAGPNNEQFF.

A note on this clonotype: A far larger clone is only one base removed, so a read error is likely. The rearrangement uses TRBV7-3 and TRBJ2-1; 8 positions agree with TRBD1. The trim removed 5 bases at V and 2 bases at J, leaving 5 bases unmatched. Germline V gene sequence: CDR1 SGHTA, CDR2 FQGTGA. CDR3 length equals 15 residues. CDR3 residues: CASSPGQGTYNEQFF. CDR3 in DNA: TGTGCCAGCAGCCCCGGACAGGGTACCTACAATGAGCAGTTCTTC.

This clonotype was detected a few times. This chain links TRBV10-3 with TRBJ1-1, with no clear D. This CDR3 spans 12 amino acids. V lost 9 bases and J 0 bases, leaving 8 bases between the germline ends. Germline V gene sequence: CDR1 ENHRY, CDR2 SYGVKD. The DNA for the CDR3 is TGTGCCATTGGAGCGTTGAACACTGAAGCTTTCTTT. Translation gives CAIGALNTEAFF.